Listed below are T cell receptor beta chains from one sample, sequenced in a study of PD-1 blockade in classical Hodgkin lymphoma. Clones were sequenced by immunoSEQ multiplex PCR, and TCRdb holds only the in-frame ones, with some missing. The sample has approximately 93,000 clones; just under 80% are singletons. Material: peripheral blood mononuclear cells (PBMCs), obtained before the fourth cycle of nivolumab. Receptors were obtained from a human donor with classical Hodgkin lymphoma. Each CDR3 is given with its conserved first and last residue. The D gene is left open where the match is weak. Not every row has a clone size; where given, it reads once, few, many or a size class.

CDR3nt: TGTGCCAGCAGTGTTGGGGCGGCCTACAATGAGCAGTTCTTC
CDR3aa: CASSVGAAYNEQFF
j_gene: TRBJ2-1
d_gene: .
abundance: .
v_gene: TRBV6-1

CDR3nt: TGTGCCAGCAGCTTAGGGGGCCAGGTGAGCACAGATACGCAGTATTTT
CDR3aa: CASSLGGQVSTDTQYF
j_gene: TRBJ2-3
d_gene: .
abundance: .
v_gene: TRBV11-2

CDR3nt: TGTGCCAGCAGCCTTCGGGGATTATGGGGGTCTAGCGGCCGCCCAGAAGAGACCCAGTACTTC
CDR3aa: CASSLRGLWGSSGRPEETQYF
j_gene: TRBJ2-5
d_gene: TRBD2
abundance: .
v_gene: TRBV28

CDR3nt: TGTGCCAGCAGCTTAGAGTCTAGCGTGAACACCGGGGAGCTGTTTTTT
CDR3aa: CASSLESSVNTGELFF
j_gene: TRBJ2-2
d_gene: .
abundance: .
v_gene: TRBV7-6

CDR3nt: TGCGCCAGCGGCGACGCACAGGGGGCCGCTCGATTT
CDR3aa: CASGDAQGAARF
j_gene: TRBJ1-1
d_gene: TRBD1
abundance: .
v_gene: TRBV5-1

CDR3nt: TGTGCCAGTAGTGCCAACGGAGTTGGGTACGAGCAGTACTTC
CDR3aa: CASSANGVGYEQYF
j_gene: TRBJ2-7
d_gene: .
abundance: few
v_gene: TRBV19

CDR3nt: TGCGCCAGCAGCTTGGAGGCGGGAGGAATCCCAGATACGCAGTATTTT
CDR3aa: CASSLEAGGIPDTQYF
j_gene: TRBJ2-3
d_gene: TRBD2
abundance: .
v_gene: TRBV5-1

CDR3nt: TGCGCCAGCAGTCAATTGCTTGGGGGGGCCCCGGGACGCTATGGCTACACCTTC
CDR3aa: CASSQLLGGAPGRYGYTF
j_gene: TRBJ1-2
d_gene: .
abundance: .
v_gene: TRBV23-1

CDR3nt: TGTGCCAGCAGCTTAGGGATGGGGCGGGATACGCAGTATTTT
CDR3aa: CASSLGMGRDTQYF
j_gene: TRBJ2-3
d_gene: .
abundance: .
v_gene: TRBV7-3

CDR3nt: TGTGCCAGCAGCACCTACCGACCGGGACAGGGGGTAATCTACGAGCAGTACTTC
CDR3aa: CASSTYRPGQGVIYEQYF
j_gene: TRBJ2-7
d_gene: TRBD1
abundance: few
v_gene: TRBV7-9

CDR3nt: TGTGCCAGTAGTATAGCGGACGGATACAATGAGCAGTTCTTC
CDR3aa: CASSIADGYNEQFF
j_gene: TRBJ2-1
d_gene: .
abundance: few
v_gene: TRBV19

CDR3nt: TGTGCCAGCAGTAGGAGACTAGCGGGGGGTCATCAAGAGACCCAGTACTTC
CDR3aa: CASSRRLAGGHQETQYF
j_gene: TRBJ2-5
d_gene: TRBD2
abundance: .
v_gene: TRBV2

CDR3nt: TGTGCCAGCTCACCCAAGAACACTGAAGCTTTCTTT
CDR3aa: CASSPKNTEAFF
j_gene: TRBJ1-1
d_gene: .
abundance: few
v_gene: TRBV18

CDR3nt: TGTGCCAGCTCACCACCGGGAGGGGGCACTGAAGCTTTCTTT
CDR3aa: CASSPPGGGTEAFF
j_gene: TRBJ1-1
d_gene: .
abundance: .
v_gene: TRBV18

CDR3nt: TGTGCCAGCATCAGGGGAGGCGAGCAGTACTTC
CDR3aa: CASIRGGEQYF
j_gene: TRBJ2-7
d_gene: .
abundance: .
v_gene: TRBV6-5

CDR3nt: TGTGCCATCAGTGAAGGACAGGGAGGTCACACTGAAGCTTTCTTT
CDR3aa: CAISEGQGGHTEAFF
j_gene: TRBJ1-1
d_gene: TRBD1
abundance: .
v_gene: TRBV10-3

CDR3nt: TGTGCCAGCAGTTACTCGATTCGGGATACGCAGTATTTT
CDR3aa: CASSYSIRDTQYF
j_gene: TRBJ2-3
d_gene: .
abundance: .
v_gene: TRBV6-6

CDR3nt: TGTGCCAGCAGCCACCGACAGGGGAGGAATGAGCAGTTCTTC
CDR3aa: CASSHRQGRNEQFF
j_gene: TRBJ2-1
d_gene: TRBD1
abundance: .
v_gene: TRBV7-2

CDR3nt: TGTGCCAGCAGCCAAGTCGGGCAAACTCTCACCGGGGAGCTGTTTTTT
CDR3aa: CASSQVGQTLTGELFF
j_gene: TRBJ2-2
d_gene: .
abundance: .
v_gene: TRBV4-2

CDR3nt: TGTGCCAGCAGTTTAGGGCGGGAGAGGGACGAGCAGTACTTC
CDR3aa: CASSLGRERDEQYF
j_gene: TRBJ2-7
d_gene: TRBD2
abundance: .
v_gene: TRBV27

CDR3nt: TGTGCCAGCAGCACCGGACCGGCCTACAATGAGCAGTTCTTC
CDR3aa: CASSTGPAYNEQFF
j_gene: TRBJ2-1
d_gene: .
abundance: .
v_gene: TRBV7-3

CDR3nt: TGTGCCAGCAGCAACACAGACGAGCAGTACTTC
CDR3aa: CASSNTDEQYF
j_gene: TRBJ2-7
d_gene: .
abundance: .
v_gene: TRBV5-6

CDR3nt: TGCGCCAGCAGCTTGGCAGGGGAATTGGACGAGCAGTACTTC
CDR3aa: CASSLAGELDEQYF
j_gene: TRBJ2-7
d_gene: .
abundance: .
v_gene: TRBV5-1

CDR3nt: TGTGCCAGCAGCTCCTACATGAACACCGGGGAGCTGTTTTTT
CDR3aa: CASSSYMNTGELFF
j_gene: TRBJ2-2
d_gene: .
abundance: .
v_gene: TRBV7-3

CDR3nt: TGCGCCAGCAGTAATGGACAAGGGTTTTGGGGGGAGACCCAGTACTTC
CDR3aa: CASSNGQGFWGETQYF
j_gene: TRBJ2-5
d_gene: .
abundance: .
v_gene: TRBV10-2

CDR3nt: TGCAGCGTTGGTATAGCGGTAGGATACAATGAGCAGTTCTTC
CDR3aa: CSVGIAVGYNEQFF
j_gene: TRBJ2-1
d_gene: .
abundance: .
v_gene: TRBV29-1

CDR3nt: TGTGCCAGCAGCCCCGCAAGGGCTAGTGGCTACACCTTC
CDR3aa: CASSPARASGYTF
j_gene: TRBJ1-2
d_gene: .
abundance: .
v_gene: TRBV7-2

CDR3nt: TGTGCCAGCAGCCTGGGACTAGCGGGAGAGCAGTTCTTC
CDR3aa: CASSLGLAGEQFF
j_gene: TRBJ2-1
d_gene: TRBD2
abundance: .
v_gene: TRBV7-3

CDR3nt: TGTGCCAGCAATTCGCTAGCGGTCAGTTACGAGCAGTACTTC
CDR3aa: CASNSLAVSYEQYF
j_gene: TRBJ2-7
d_gene: TRBD2
abundance: .
v_gene: TRBV28

CDR3nt: TGCAGTGCCGAAGTTGGGGAGACCCAGTACTTC
CDR3aa: CSAEVGETQYF
j_gene: TRBJ2-5
d_gene: .
abundance: .
v_gene: TRBV20-1

CDR3nt: TGTGCCAGCAGTTCGTACCCAGAAGAGACCCAGTACTTC
CDR3aa: CASSSYPEETQYF
j_gene: TRBJ2-5
d_gene: .
abundance: .
v_gene: TRBV28

CDR3nt: TGTGCCAGCAGCCCCCCGGGTAGGGTGGGAGATACGCAGTATTTT
CDR3aa: CASSPPGRVGDTQYF
j_gene: TRBJ2-3
d_gene: .
abundance: .
v_gene: TRBV9

CDR3nt: TGTGCCTGGGCGGACCGGGGAAGCAATCAGCCCCAGCATTTT
CDR3aa: CAWADRGSNQPQHF
j_gene: TRBJ1-5
d_gene: .
abundance: .
v_gene: TRBV30

CDR3nt: TGCGCCAGCAGTCAATCGGGGCGGATCCCCTACAATGAGCAGTTCTTC
CDR3aa: CASSQSGRIPYNEQFF
j_gene: TRBJ2-1
d_gene: .
abundance: .
v_gene: TRBV23-1

CDR3nt: TGTGCCAGCAGCTTTAAGGCTAGCGGTGGAGATACGCAGTATTTT
CDR3aa: CASSFKASGGDTQYF
j_gene: TRBJ2-3
d_gene: TRBD2
abundance: .
v_gene: TRBV7-2

CDR3nt: TGTGCCAGCAGCTCCGCCCGGCCAGGGGGCGAGCAGTATTTT
CDR3aa: CASSSARPGGEQYF
j_gene: TRBJ2-3
d_gene: TRBD1
abundance: .
v_gene: TRBV7-3

CDR3nt: TGTGCCAGCACTCCCCGGGGCAGGGAATCATATGGCTACACCTTC
CDR3aa: CASTPRGRESYGYTF
j_gene: TRBJ1-2
d_gene: .
abundance: .
v_gene: TRBV2

CDR3nt: TGTGCCAGCAGGCAGGGGGCCACTGAAGCTTTCTTT
CDR3aa: CASRQGATEAFF
j_gene: TRBJ1-1
d_gene: TRBD1
abundance: .
v_gene: TRBV6-1

CDR3nt: TGCGCCAGCAGCTTGTCCGGACAGGAAGATTCACCCCTCCACTTT
CDR3aa: CASSLSGQEDSPLHF
j_gene: TRBJ1-6
d_gene: TRBD1
abundance: once
v_gene: TRBV5-1

CDR3nt: TGTGCCAGCAGGTCGGGGACTGACTATGAGCAGTTCTTC
CDR3aa: CASRSGTDYEQFF
j_gene: TRBJ2-1
d_gene: .
abundance: .
v_gene: TRBV2

CDR3nt: TGTGCCAGCAGTTCCCAGGGGGTCCCTACTGGAAACACCATATATTTT
CDR3aa: CASSSQGVPTGNTIYF
j_gene: TRBJ1-3
d_gene: TRBD1
abundance: few
v_gene: TRBV6-6

CDR3nt: TGTGCCAGCAGCTTAGAACAGGGTCCTGAGCAGTTCTTC
CDR3aa: CASSLEQGPEQFF
j_gene: TRBJ2-1
d_gene: .
abundance: .
v_gene: TRBV7-8

CDR3nt: TGTGCCAGCAGCTCAGGAGGGAACCAAGAGACCCAGTACTTC
CDR3aa: CASSSGGNQETQYF
j_gene: TRBJ2-5
d_gene: .
abundance: .
v_gene: TRBV7-9

CDR3nt: TGCGCCAGCAGCTTGCGTCCCCAAGTCCCGGGACTAGCGGCAACCTACGAGCAGTACTTC
CDR3aa: CASSLRPQVPGLAATYEQYF
j_gene: TRBJ2-7
d_gene: TRBD2
abundance: .
v_gene: TRBV5-1